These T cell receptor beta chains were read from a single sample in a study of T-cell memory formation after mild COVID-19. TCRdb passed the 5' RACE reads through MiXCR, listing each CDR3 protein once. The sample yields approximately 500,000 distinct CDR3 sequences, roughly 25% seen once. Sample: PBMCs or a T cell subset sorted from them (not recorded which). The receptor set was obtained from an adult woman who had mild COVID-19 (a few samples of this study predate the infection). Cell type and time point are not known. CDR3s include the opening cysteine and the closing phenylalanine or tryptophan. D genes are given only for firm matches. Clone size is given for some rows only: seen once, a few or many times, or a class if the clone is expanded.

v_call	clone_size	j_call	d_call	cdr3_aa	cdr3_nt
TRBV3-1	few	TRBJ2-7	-	CASSPSGFEQYF	TGTGCCAGCAGCCCATCAGGGTTCGAGCAGTACTTC
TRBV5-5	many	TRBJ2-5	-	CASSEKVVSADFF	TGTGCCAGCAGCGAGAAAGTGGTCAGCGCAGATTTCTTC
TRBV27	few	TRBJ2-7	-	CASRALVASEQYF	TGTGCCAGTCGGGCCTTGGTAGCAAGCGAGCAGTACTTC
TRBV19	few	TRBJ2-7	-	CASSMPGSMNEQYF	TGTGCCAGTAGTATGCCAGGGTCCATGAACGAGCAGTACTTC
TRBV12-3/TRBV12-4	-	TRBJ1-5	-	CASSLSDSRGQPQHF	TGTGCCAGCAGTTTATCGGACAGCCGGGGTCAGCCCCAGCATTTT
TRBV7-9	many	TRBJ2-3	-	CASSFQGDTQYF	TGTGCCAGCAGCTTCCAGGGGGATACGCAGTATTTT
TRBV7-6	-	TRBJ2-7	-	CASSSIGPFSYEQYF	TGTGCCAGCAGCTCTATAGGGCCCTTCTCCTACGAGCAGTACTTC
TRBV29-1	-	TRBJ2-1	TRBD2	CSGAGTSGRGEYTNEQFF	TGCAGCGGGGCCGGGACTAGCGGGAGAGGGGAATATACAAATGAGCAGTTCTTC
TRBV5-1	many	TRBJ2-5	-	CASSPDQETQYF	TGCGCCAGCAGCCCTGATCAAGAGACCCAGTACTTC
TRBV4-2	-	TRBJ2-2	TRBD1	CASSQDSGTGGTGELFF	TGTGCCAGCAGCCAAGATAGTGGGACAGGGGGGACCGGGGAGCTGTTTTTT
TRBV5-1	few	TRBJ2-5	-	CASSPTPQETQYF	TGCGCCAGCAGCCCGACACCCCAAGAGACCCAGTACTTC
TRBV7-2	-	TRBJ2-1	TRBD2	CASRKAGGIYNEQFF	TGTGCCAGCAGAAAAGCGGGGGGAATCTACAATGAGCAGTTCTTC
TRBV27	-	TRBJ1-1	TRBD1	CASSQQGRTEAFF	TGTGCCAGCAGTCAACAGGGGCGCACTGAAGCTTTCTTT
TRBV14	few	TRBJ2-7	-	CASSTGFGSYEQYF	TGTGCCAGCTCCACAGGGTTCGGATCCTACGAGCAGTACTTC
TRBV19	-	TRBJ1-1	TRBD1	CATGTGNTEAFF	TGTGCCACCGGGACAGGCAACACTGAAGCTTTCTTT
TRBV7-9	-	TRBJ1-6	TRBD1	CASSLGRGLSPLHF	TGTGCCAGCAGCCTGGGCAGGGGGCTCTCACCCCTCCACTTT
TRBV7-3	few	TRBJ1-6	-	CASSLGSSGSPLHF	TGTGCCAGCAGCCTTGGAAGTTCGGGATCACCCCTCCACTTT
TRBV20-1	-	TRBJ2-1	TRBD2	CSASGSLAGSYNEQFF	TGCAGTGCTTCGGGATCCTTAGCGGGATCCTACAATGAGCAGTTCTTC
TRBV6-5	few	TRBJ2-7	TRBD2	CASSFGTSGTYPYEQYF	TGTGCCAGCAGTTTCGGGACTAGCGGGACTTACCCCTACGAGCAGTACTTC
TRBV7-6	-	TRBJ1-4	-	CASKPQSNEKLFF	TGTGCCAGCAAACCACAGAGTAATGAAAAACTGTTTTTT
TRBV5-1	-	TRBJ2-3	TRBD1	CASSRGDRGSTDTQYF	TGCGCCAGCAGCCGGGGGGACAGGGGAAGCACAGATACGCAGTATTTT
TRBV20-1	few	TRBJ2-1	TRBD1	CSARRQGISAGEQFF	TGCAGTGCCCGAAGACAGGGGATCTCCGCGGGTGAGCAGTTCTTC
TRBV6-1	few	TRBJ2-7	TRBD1	CASSPGQEVYEQYF	TGTGCCAGCAGTCCGGGACAGGAGGTCTACGAGCAGTACTTC